This T cell receptor beta chain comes out of a study of cytomegalovirus exposure and HLA in healthy donors. The overall study: Unique TCR beta sequences numbering 117 million came from 150 million to 200 million T cells in an earlier analysis. Notes on the study in general: Previously analyzed data showed that most TCR beta V segments were productive at a frequency of about 90% or about 30%. Some TCR beta chains (roughly 160 of them) were listed as cytomegalovirus-associated.

Regarding this clone: Its antigen remains unknown.

Healthy bone marrow donors made up the donor group. Primers included in the PCR were 60 Vbeta and 13 Jbeta primers. Sequencing used immunoSEQ multiplex PCR; TCRdb keeps in-frame clones, though not all of them. The sample totals more than 90,000 clones. The CDR3 covers 15 residues. CDR1 and CDR2 from the germline V gene are SGDLS and YYNGEE. Trimming shortened V by 0 bases and J by 5 bases, and 14 bases separated the two germline ends. Sequences were obtained from PBMCs. This rearrangement joins TRBV9 to TRBJ1-1; the D gene is possibly TRBD1 (5 bases). This clonotype originated in a man aged 25 to 40 in good health and CMV-seronegative. CDR3 nucleotide sequence: TGTGCCAGCAGCGTAGGCCCGACGGAGGGGACTGAAGCTTTCTTT. It yields the protein CASSVGPTEGTEAFF.